One sample yielded the 26 T cell receptor beta chains listed below, sequenced in a study of radiotherapy plus CTLA-4 blockade in lung cancer. The repertoire was sequenced with immunoSEQ multiplex PCR; TCRdb's copy has only in-frame clones and lacks some. Here the sample spans about 88,000 clones, around 72% being singletons. The sequencing used peripheral blood, collected from a patient treated with radiotherapy plus ipilimumab. The receptors come from a human donor with non-small cell lung cancer that progressed on radiotherapy plus ipilimumab.

This chain links TRBV7-8 with TRBJ2-7, with 11 bases lining up with TRBD2. The CDR3 sequence is 18 residues long. J gave up 0 bases and V 4 bases, and 11 bases lay outside the gene matches. From germline, CDR1 is SGHVS and CDR2 FQNEAQ. CDR3 nucleotide sequence: TGTGCCAGCAGCTCAGGGCGACTAGCGGGACTCCTCTCCTACGAGCAGTACTTC. It encodes CASSSGRLAGLLSYEQYF.

V gene TRBV7-9 combines with J gene TRBJ1-3; D possibly corresponds to TRBD1 (5 bases). Germline CDR1 SEHNR, CDR2 FQNEAQ (reference sequence). The CDR3 contains 16 residues. V lost 4 bases, J lost 2 bases, and 15 bases lay in between. The CDR3 here is CASSSPRVEAGNTIYF. CDR3 DNA sequence: TGTGCCAGCAGCTCGCCCAGGGTCGAGGCTGGAAACACCATATATTTT. The full variable domain, in which reference TRBV7-9 and TRBJ1-3 provide the parts outside the CDR3, is DTGVSQNPRHKITKRGQNVTFRCDPISEHNRLYWYRQTLGQGPEFLTYFQNEAQLEKSRLLSDRFSAERPKGSFSTLEIQRTEQGDSAMYLCASSSPRVEAGNTIYFGEGSWLTVV.

This clone was seen repeatedly, ten times or more. V gene TRBV5-6 combines with J gene TRBJ1-5; no clear D. CDR1 SGHDT and CDR2 YYEEEE come from the germline V gene. This CDR3 spans 12 amino acids. Between the trimmed V and J ends, which lost 0 bases and 6 bases, there was a span of 4 bases. The CDR3: CASSLDGQPQHF. The CDR3 region has the DNA TGTGCCAGCAGCTTGGACGGTCAGCCCCAGCATTTT.

The chain carries TRBV5-1 and TRBJ2-5; TRBD2 is a possible D gene (5 bases). The V and J ends lost 2 bases and 5 bases respectively, with 10 bases between them. Per the germline V gene, CDR1 is SGHRS and CDR2 is YFSETQ. This CDR3 region has 13 residues. CDR3 amino acids: CASSFVGDETQYF. For the CDR3, the DNA is TGCGCCAGCAGCTTTGTGGGAGATGAGACCCAGTACTTC.

The genes are TRBV9 and TRBJ1-3, with a weak D call TRBD1 (5 bases). Germline CDR1 reads SGDLS; CDR2 reads YYNGEE. Between the trimmed V and J ends, which lost 2 bases and 0 bases, there was a span of 15 bases. The length of the CDR3 is 17 residues. As DNA, the CDR3 is TGTGCCAGCAGCGTCGTAGCCGACAGAACCTCTGGAAACACCATATATTTT. Its protein is CASSVVADRTSGNTIYF.

This clone is a singleton in its sample. V and J are TRBV19 and TRBJ1-4, with D possibly TRBD1 on 5 matching bases. CDR3 length: 14 residues. Per germline, CDR1 LNHDA and CDR2 SQIVND (reference sequence). Trimming took off 7 bases at V and 0 bases at J, with 9 bases between the two ends. CDR3 amino acids: CASKQATTNEKLFF. Written as DNA, the CDR3 is TGTGCCAGTAAACAGGCCACAACTAATGAAAAACTGTTTTTT.

This chain links TRBV9 with TRBJ1-2; no definite D call. Germline V lookup: CDR1 SGDLS, CDR2 YYNGEE. V gave up 4 bases and J gave up 2 bases, with 12 bases separating them. The CDR3 loop spans 14 amino acids. The CDR3 sequence is CASSPDSLNYGYTF. The CDR3 DNA sequence: TGTGCCAGCAGCCCGGACTCCCTCAACTATGGCTACACCTTC. The variable domain in full, completed from reference TRBV9 and TRBJ1-2, reads DSGVTQTPKHLITATGQRVTLRCSPRSGDLSVYWYQQSLDQGLQFLIQYYNGEERAKGNILERFSAQQFPDLHSELNLSSLELGDSALYFCASSPDSLNYGYTFGSGTRLTVV.

This clone was seen just once. The rearrangement uses TRBV28 and TRBJ2-7; 9 nucleotides align to TRBD2. Germline V gene sequence: CDR1 MDHEN, CDR2 SYDVKM. The ends lost 6 bases at V and 2 bases at J; junction bases unmatched: 5. The CDR3 runs 14 residues. The chain's CDR3 is CASSRSGSAYEQYF. CDR3 DNA: TGTGCCAGCAGCCGTAGCGGGAGCGCCTACGAGCAGTACTTC. Combining the CDR3 with reference TRBV28 and TRBJ2-7 gives the whole variable domain DVKVTQSSRYLVKRTGEKVFLECVQDMDHENMFWYRQDPGLGLRLIYFSYDVKMKEKGDIPEGYSVSREKKERFSLILESASTNQTSMYLCASSRSGSAYEQYFGPGTRLTVT.

Turning to this clone: The same CDR3 also results from other DNA sequences found in this sample. The chain has TRBV27 and TRBJ2-3; D is perhaps TRBD1 (6 bases). Trimming stripped 3 bases from V and 4 bases from J, with 8 bases between. The germline CDR1 and CDR2 sequences are MNHEY and SMNVEV (reference sequence). The CDR3 is made up of 13 amino acids. In DNA form, the CDR3 reads TGTGCCAGCAGTTTGAACAGGGCAGATACGCAGTATTTT. Translation: CASSLNRADTQYF.

The rearrangement links TRBV5-1 to TRBJ1-4, with D unresolved. The V end lost 1 base, the J end lost 3 bases, and 10 bases lay between the germline ends. Germline V CDR1 and CDR2: SGHRS, YFSETQ. This CDR3 has 15 residues. CDR3 sequence: CASSLNPKSNEKLFF. DNA of the CDR3: TGCGCCAGCAGCTTGAATCCCAAGTCTAATGAAAAACTGTTTTTT.

The chain employs TRBV29-1 and TRBJ2-1; D is undetermined. V was pared by 2 bases and J by 7 bases, with 15 bases between. Germline V gene sequence: CDR1 SQVTM, CDR2 ANQGSEA. The CDR3 covers 14 residues. CDR3 residues: CSVESVQLGNEQFF. CDR3 DNA sequence: TGCAGCGTTGAATCGGTCCAGCTGGGGAATGAGCAGTTCTTC.

The chain couples TRBV2 to TRBJ1-2; perhaps TRBD1 as D (5 bases). The CDR3 has 15 amino acids. Germline CDR1 SNHLY, CDR2 FYNNEI. With 11 bases removed from V and 6 bases from J, the gap between germline ends came to 25 bases. CDR3 sequence (DNA): TGTGCCGCAACCCCTCCGGGGGATTTTGGGGATGGCTACACCTTC. It translates to CAATPPGDFGDGYTF.

The V gene is TRBV28, the J gene TRBJ2-7, with D unresolved. Germline CDR1 and CDR2: MDHEN and SYDVKM. The CDR3 has 14 residues. The V end lost 1 base, the J end lost 0 bases, and 7 bases lay between the germline ends. In nucleotides, the CDR3 is TGTGCCAGCAGTTTATCCCCAAGCTCCTACGAGCAGTACTTC. Translating it yields CASSLSPSSYEQYF.

The chain's CDR3 is CASSPSGMGSSYEQYF. In DNA form, the CDR3 reads TGCGCCAGCAGCCCGTCAGGTATGGGGAGCTCCTACGAGCAGTACTTC. The chain has TRBV4-1 and TRBJ2-7; TRBD2 might be the D (5 bases). This CDR3 contains 16 residues. The V gene's germline CDR1 is MGHRA and CDR2 YSYEKL. Trimming removed 4 bases from V and 0 bases from J, with 16 bases in between.

The V call is TRBV5-6, the J call TRBJ2-3; possible D gene TRBD2, 5 bases. CDR1 is SGHDT and CDR2 is YYEEEE in the germline V gene. V was clipped by 3 bases and J by 3 bases, with 17 bases between them. CDR3 length: 16 amino acids. CDR3 residues: CASSSASEVETDTQYF. The CDR3, as DNA: TGTGCCAGCAGCTCCGCTTCGGAGGTGGAAACAGATACGCAGTATTTT.

This clone was counted once. The CDR3 region has the DNA TGTGCCAGCAGCTTGGACAACCTTGAAGCTTTCTTT. This translates into CASSLDNLEAFF. The chain recombines TRBV7-2 with TRBJ1-1; weak D call: TRBD1 (5 bases). From germline, CDR1 is SGHTA and CDR2 FQGNSA. The V end was cut by 3 bases, the J end by 7 bases, with 9 bases between. This CDR3 region has 12 residues.

The chain joins TRBV29-1 to TRBJ1-5, with TRBD1 identical over 9 bases. Germline V CDR1 and CDR2: SQVTM, ANQGSEA. CDR3 size: 14 residues. The V and J ends lost 5 bases and 4 bases, in that order; junction bases with no gene match: 6. CDR3 coding DNA: TGCAGCGTTTCCGGGACAGGGCAGAATCAGCCCCAGCATTTT. Encoded protein: CSVSGTGQNQPQHF.

The chain carries TRBV30 and TRBJ2-3, with TRBD1 as a possible D gene (7 bases). Germline V gene sequence: CDR1 GTSNPN, CDR2 SVGIG (reference sequence). V dropped 0 bases and J dropped 9 bases, with 13 bases sitting between them. This CDR3 has 13 amino acids. The DNA for the CDR3 is TGTGCCTGGAGTGTTGGAGGGGGCATAACGCAGTATTTT. It encodes CAWSVGGGITQYF.

This clone turned up a few times. The rearrangement uses TRBV30 and TRBJ2-5; D not resolved. The CDR3 is 12 amino acids. The germline CDR1 and CDR2 sequences are GTSNPN and SVGIG (reference sequence). The CDR3 nucleotides are TGTGCGTGGTGTGTAACTGGAATGACCCAGTACTTC. This translates into CAWCVTGMTQYF.

The chain joins TRBV2 to TRBJ1-5; a weak D match, TRBD1 (5 bases). The CDR3 length is 14 residues. From germline, CDR1 is SNHLY and CDR2 FYNNEI. Trimming removed 8 bases from V and 7 bases from J, with 18 bases in between. In DNA form, the CDR3 reads TGTGCCAGCCACTCCGGGAGGGGACGCCAGCCCCAGCATTTT. This gives the protein CASHSGRGRQPQHF.

V usage is TRBV28 and J usage is TRBJ1-3; no clear D. V was cut by 6 bases and J by 4 bases, with 22 bases left in between. Germline V gene lookup returns CDR1 MDHEN and CDR2 SYDVKM. This CDR3 is 17 amino acids long. CDR3 in DNA: TGTGCCAGCAGCCGACCAGGAAGGCTCAGCCAGGGAAACACCATATATTTT. It yields the protein CASSRPGRLSQGNTIYF.

The chain is built from TRBV7-3 and TRBJ2-3; 16 nucleotides agree with TRBD2. V lost 5 bases, J lost 4 bases, and 9 bases stayed unmatched. The CDR3 is 18 amino acids. Germline V gives CDR1 SGHTA, CDR2 FQGTGA. As DNA, the CDR3 is TGTGCCAGCAGCGTTAACTCGGGACTAGCGGGAGGGCCAGATACGCAGTATTTT. Translated: CASSVNSGLAGGPDTQYF.

This chain links TRBV4-1 with TRBJ1-5; TRBD1 agrees at 7 bases. The CDR3 contains 14 residues. Germline CDR1 is MGHRA and CDR2 is YSYEKL. After removal of 5 bases from V and 4 bases from J, the junction contained 5 bases not matched to a gene. Written as DNA, the CDR3 is TGCGCCAGCAGCTCAGGACAGGCTAATCAGCCCCAGCATTTT. Translation gives CASSSGQANQPQHF.

The rearrangement uses TRBV2 and TRBJ2-2; 9 bases fit TRBD1. The length of the CDR3 is 14 residues. Trimming removed 8 bases from V and 6 bases from J; junction bases left unmatched: 7. Germline CDR1 reads SNHLY; CDR2 reads FYNNEI. In DNA form, the CDR3 reads TGTGCCAGCGGGGGACAGGGAGGATCCGGGGAGCTGTTTTTT. Amino acid sequence: CASGGQGGSGELFF. Drawing the rest from reference TRBV2 and TRBJ2-2, the complete variable domain is EPEVTQTPSHQVTQMGQEVILRCVPISNHLYFYWYRQILGQKVEFLVSFYNNEISEKSEIFDDQFSVERPDGSNFTLKIRSTKLEDSAMYFCASGGQGGSGELFFGEGSRLTVL.

The chain employs TRBV10-3 and TRBJ2-7; D ambiguous. The CDR3 extends over 14 amino acids. Germline-derived CDR1 and CDR2 are ENHRY and SYGVKD. Trimming cost V 0 bases and J 3 bases, with 9 bases left between them. CDR3 loop: CAISESIRVYEQYF. The DNA of the CDR3 is TGTGCCATCAGTGAGTCGATTCGGGTCTACGAGCAGTACTTC.

The rearrangement links TRBV11-2 to TRBJ1-6; TRBD1 agrees at 7 bases. The V gene's germline CDR1 is SGHAT and CDR2 FQNNGV. Germline trimming cut 0 bases from V and 12 bases from J; bases unmatched to any gene: 5. The CDR3 totals 14 residues. As DNA, the CDR3 is TGTGCCAGCAGCTTAGACAGACAGGGTCGACCCCTCCACTTT. It yields the protein CASSLDRQGRPLHF.